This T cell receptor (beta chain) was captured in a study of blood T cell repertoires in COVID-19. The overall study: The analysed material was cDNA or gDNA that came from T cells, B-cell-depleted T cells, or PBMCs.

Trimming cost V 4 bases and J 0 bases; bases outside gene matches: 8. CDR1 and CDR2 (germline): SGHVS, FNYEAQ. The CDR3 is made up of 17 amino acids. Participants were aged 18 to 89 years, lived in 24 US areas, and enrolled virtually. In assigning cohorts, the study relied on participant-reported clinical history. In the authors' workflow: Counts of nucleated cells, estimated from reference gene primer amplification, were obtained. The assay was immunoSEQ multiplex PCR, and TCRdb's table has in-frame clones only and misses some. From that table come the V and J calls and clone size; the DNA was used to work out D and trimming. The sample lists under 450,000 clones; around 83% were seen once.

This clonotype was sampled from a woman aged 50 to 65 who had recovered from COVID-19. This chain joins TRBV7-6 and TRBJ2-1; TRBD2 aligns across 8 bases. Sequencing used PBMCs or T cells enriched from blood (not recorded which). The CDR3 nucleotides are TGTGCCAGCAGCTCCGGGGCCAGCGGGAGCTCCTACAATGAGCAGTTCTTC. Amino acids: CASSSGASGSSYNEQFF.